This is a list of T cell receptor beta chains from one sample in a study of blood T cell repertoires in COVID-19. Profiling relied on immunoSEQ multiplex PCR, and the TCRdb table lists in-frame clones only, not all of them. The sample lists roughly 400,000 clones, around 89% seen once, with 0.95% to 1.3% in the top ten. The sequencing sample was made of PBMCs or T cells enriched from blood (not recorded which). The origin of the receptors is a man aged 25-40 years who had recovered from COVID-19. The CDR3 runs from the conserved cysteine through the conserved F or W. Fields, in order: D gene, J gene, V gene, clone size, CDR3 DNA, CDR3 protein. A D gene is named only where the DNA matches it firmly. Size is omitted from some rows. Given values are once, few, many or a class for expanded clones.

NA | TRBJ2-7 | TRBV19 | once | TGTGCCAGTAGTCCCGGGGATTACGAGCAGTACTTC | CASSPGDYEQYF
TRBD2 | TRBJ2-5 | TRBV15 | NA | TGTGCCACCAGCAGCCTACTAGCGGGAGGGCAAGAGACCCAGTACTTC | CATSSLLAGGQETQYF
NA | TRBJ2-6 | TRBV5-1 | NA | TGCGCCAGCAGCCCGTGGGCAGTCTCCACCCCAGGCGGGGCCAACGTCCTGACTTTC | CASSPWAVSTPGGANVLTF
TRBD1 | TRBJ1-5 | TRBV5-8 | NA | TGTGCCAGCAGCCGGACAGGTGGCAATCAGCCCCAGCATTTT | CASSRTGGNQPQHF
TRBD2 | TRBJ2-3 | TRBV9 | NA | TGTGCCAGCAGCGTGAAGACGGGAGGTCTGACAGATACGCAGTATTTT | CASSVKTGGLTDTQYF
TRBD1 | TRBJ1-5 | TRBV28 | NA | TGTGCCAGCAGTCGGGACAGGGGGACTCAGCCCCAGCATTTT | CASSRDRGTQPQHF
TRBD1 | TRBJ2-5 | TRBV28 | NA | TGTGCCACCCAGGACAGGGTGATGGAGACCCAGTACTTC | CATQDRVMETQYF
TRBD2 | TRBJ2-1 | TRBV2 | few | TGTGCCAGCAGGGAGACTGTAGCGGGTGAGCAGTTCTTC | CASRETVAGEQFF
NA | TRBJ2-7 | TRBV7-7 | NA | TGTGCCAGCAGCTTAAGTACCAGTGGCGAGCAGTACTTC | CASSLSTSGEQYF
NA | TRBJ2-7 | TRBV12-5 | NA | TGTGCTAGTGGTTTGGATCCGGGGAGGGAGCAGTACTTC | CASGLDPGREQYF
NA | TRBJ1-1 | TRBV5-5 | NA | TGTGCCAGCAGCTTGGGATATAGGAACACTGAAGCTTTCTTT | CASSLGYRNTEAFF
NA | TRBJ1-5 | TRBV28 | NA | TGTGCCAGCAACCAGGACAGCTATAGCAATCAGCCCCAGCATTTT | CASNQDSYSNQPQHF
TRBD2 | TRBJ2-2 | TRBV28 | NA | TGTGCCAGCAGTTTAGAACTAGCGGGATCAATGGACACCGGGGAGCTGTTTTTT | CASSLELAGSMDTGELFF